One sample yielded the 27 T cell receptor beta chains listed below, sequenced in a study of shared clonotypes between healthy human individuals. The table came from immunoSEQ multiplex PCR; TCRdb's copy has only in-frame clones and leaves some out. The data show over a million clones, about four fifths seen once. Sample: memory CD4+ T cells from PBMCs. Subset here: CD45RA-negative fraction. Receptors were obtained from a man younger than 35 in good health. Some clones in this sample may be carry-over from other donors' samples.

This clone has just a few counts. V is TRBV7-9 and J is TRBJ2-1, with a weak D call TRBD2 (6 bases). Germline V gene data show CDR1 as SEHNR and CDR2 as FQNEAQ (reference sequence). The CDR3 is 14 residues long. Trimming removed 0 bases at V and 5 bases at J, with 8 bases between. The CDR3 sequence: CASSLAGGHNEQFF. The CDR3 DNA follows: TGTGCCAGCAGCTTAGCGGGAGGCCACAATGAGCAGTTCTTC.

This chain joins TRBV7-3 and TRBJ2-2; the D is unclear. The CDR3 extends over 15 amino acids. Germline V CDR1 and CDR2: SGHTA, FQGTGA. Trimming left V 0 bases short and J 8 bases short, with 13 bases between. The CDR3 DNA reads as TGTGCCAGCAGCTTAACGGGATCTCATCCGGGGGAGCTGTTTTTT. Amino acid sequence: CASSLTGSHPGELFF.

This chain links TRBV7-9 with TRBJ2-2; TRBD2 agrees at 10 bases. After removal of 5 bases from V and 6 bases from J, the junction contained 12 bases not matched to a gene. The germline gives CDR1 SEHNR, CDR2 FQNEAQ (reference sequence). There are 17 residues in the CDR3. The CDR3 sequence is CASSPTTGLAMAGELFF. For the CDR3, the DNA is TGTGCCAGCAGCCCCACGACGGGACTAGCGATGGCCGGGGAGCTGTTTTTT. The complete variable domain, with remaining parts taken from reference TRBV7-9 and TRBJ2-2, reads DTGVSQNPRHKITKRGQNVTFRCDPISEHNRLYWYRQTLGQGPEFLTYFQNEAQLEKSRLLSDRFSAERPKGSFSTLEIQRTEQGDSAMYLCASSPTTGLAMAGELFFGEGSRLTVL.

The J gene is TRBJ1-2, the V gene TRBV9; D is possibly TRBD1 (5 bases). This CDR3 has 12 amino acids. Germline lookup yields CDR1 SGDLS and CDR2 YYNGEE. Trimming left V 5 bases short and J 4 bases short, with 9 bases between. CDR3 nucleotides: TGTGCCAGCAGGACGACAGCCTATGGCTACACCTTC. Translating gives CASRTTAYGYTF.

The chain joins TRBV2 to TRBJ2-7, with TRBD2 matching over 16 bases. The V and J ends lost 3 bases and 6 bases, in that order; junction bases with no gene match: 5. This CDR3 has 16 residues. CDR1 and CDR2 from the germline V gene are SNHLY and FYNNEI. Here the CDR3 reads CASSDLGLAGGGEQYF. CDR3 nucleotide sequence: TGTGCCAGCAGTGACCTGGGACTAGCGGGAGGGGGCGAGCAGTACTTC.

The chain joins TRBV18 to TRBJ1-1; D is ambiguous. Germline CDR1 KGHSH, CDR2 LQKENI. The CDR3 has 14 amino acids. Trimming shortened V by 6 bases and J by 1 base, and 12 bases separated the two germline ends. CDR3 sequence reads: CASSAVDTNTEAFF. In nucleotides, the CDR3 is TGTGCCAGCTCCGCGGTAGACACGAACACTGAAGCTTTCTTT.

This clone was counted between two and nine times. The rearrangement joins TRBV28 to TRBJ2-4, with 8 bases identical to TRBD2. Trimming removed 6 bases from V and 6 bases from J; junction bases left unmatched: 13. The CDR3 runs 16 residues. Germline assignment: CDR1 MDHEN and CDR2 SYDVKM. CDR3 sequence (DNA): TGTGCCAGCAGCCTCCCCACGCCGGGAGGGGGAAACATTCAGTACTTC. Its protein is CASSLPTPGGGNIQYF.

This clone has only one observation. This sequence joins TRBV10-3 and TRBJ1-2; tentatively, D is TRBD1 (6 bases). V lost 5 bases, J lost 2 bases, and 18 bases lay in between. CDR1 and CDR2 (germline): ENHRY, SYGVKD. This CDR3 contains 16 residues. The DNA for the CDR3 is TGTGCCATCAGTAGGGAACAGGGAGGGCGGAACTATGGCTACACCTTC. Translated, it gives CAISREQGGRNYGYTF.

The rearrangement links TRBV29-1 to TRBJ1-1; D is possibly TRBD1 (5 bases). Germline values: CDR1 SQVTM, CDR2 ANQGSEA. The CDR3 extends over 14 amino acids. V lost 2 bases and J 4 bases, leaving 14 bases between the germline ends. The CDR3 nucleotides read TGCAGCGTTGAACAGGGTTTGGGGGGCACTGAAGCTTTCTTT. This translates into CSVEQGLGGTEAFF.

This clone was seen a few times. The V call is TRBV18, the J call TRBJ2-7; 10 bases fit TRBD2. Germline trimming cut 3 bases from V and 6 bases from J; bases unmatched to any gene: 8. The V gene's germline CDR1 is KGHSH and CDR2 LQKENI. CDR3 length: 15 amino acids. The CDR3 reads CASSPSLAGVSEQYF. CDR3 nucleotides: TGTGCCAGCTCACCTTCCCTAGCGGGAGTATCCGAGCAGTACTTC. Variable domain in full (rest from reference TRBV18 and TRBJ2-7): NAGVMQNPRHLVRRRGQEARLRCSPMKGHSHVYWYRQLPEEGLKFMVYLQKENIIDESGMPKERFSAEFPKEGPSILRIQQVVRGDSAAYFCASSPSLAGVSEQYFGPGTRLTVT.

The V and J genes are TRBV18 and TRBJ2-7; 7 bases fit TRBD2. Looked up from germline, CDR1 is KGHSH and CDR2 is LQKENI. V gave up 2 bases and J gave up 7 bases; unmatched junction bases: 5. The CDR3 covers 13 residues. CDR3 loop: CASSPGGVQEQYF. CDR3 sequence (DNA): TGTGCCAGCTCACCAGGGGGGGTGCAGGAGCAGTACTTC.

This chain links TRBV19 with TRBJ2-7; no firm D call. The length of the CDR3 is 13 residues. Germline V gene lookup returns CDR1 LNHDA and CDR2 SQIVND (reference sequence). V shed 1 base and J shed 7 bases, with 11 bases lying between them. The CDR3 here is CASSIVGRLEQYF. In nucleotides, the CDR3 is TGTGCCAGTAGTATAGTTGGCCGTCTGGAGCAGTACTTC.

The chain carries TRBV6-9 and TRBJ1-5; perhaps TRBD1 as D (5 bases). The CDR3 runs to 16 residues. The germline V and J ends were trimmed by 7 bases and 2 bases, with 18 bases remaining between them. CDR1 is MNHGY and CDR2 is SVAAGI in the germline V gene. The CDR3 region has the DNA TGTGCCAGCAACTTGACAGTCTCCTATTGCAATCAGCCCCAGCATTTT. Translation gives CASNLTVSYCNQPQHF.

J is TRBJ2-3 and V is TRBV9, with 7 bases matching TRBD1. Germline CDR1 SGDLS, CDR2 YYNGEE. The CDR3 sequence is 15 residues long. The V and J ends lost 4 bases and 4 bases, in that order; junction bases with no gene match: 9. The CDR3 DNA follows: TGTGCCAGCAGCCCTAACGGACAGGCTGCAGATACGCAGTATTTT. Residues: CASSPNGQAADTQYF.

The gene calls are TRBV7-2 and TRBJ2-7, with TRBD2 identical over 13 bases. The germline CDR1 and CDR2 sequences are SGHTA and FQGNSA. CDR3 length: 15 residues. V trimming: 6 bases; J trimming: 4 bases; junction bases outside the gene matches: 6. The CDR3 loop reads CASRQGLAGTYEQYF. In nucleotides, the CDR3 is TGTGCCAGCAGGCAGGGACTAGCGGGAACTTACGAGCAGTACTTC.

The rearrangement uses TRBV18 and TRBJ2-7; the D gene is possibly TRBD2 (5 bases). Germline-derived CDR1 and CDR2 are KGHSH and LQKENI. V was cut by 3 bases and J by 3 bases, with 18 bases left in between. The CDR3 has 16 residues. CDR3 in amino acids: CASSPTPLRAFYEQYF. The DNA of the CDR3 is TGTGCCAGCTCACCCACCCCTTTGAGGGCTTTCTACGAGCAGTACTTC.

The chain combines TRBV5-1 with TRBJ2-7, with D tentatively TRBD2 (5 bases). Per the germline V gene, CDR1 is SGHRS and CDR2 is YFSETQ. The CDR3 spans 14 residues. V lost 4 bases to trimming and J lost 0 bases, with 11 bases between them. CDR3 protein: CASSRGDSSYEQYF. The DNA for the CDR3 is TGCGCCAGCAGCCGGGGAGATAGCTCCTACGAGCAGTACTTC.

The rearrangement joins TRBV9 to TRBJ2-1; 11 bases line up with TRBD2. V gave up 5 bases and J gave up 6 bases; unmatched junction bases: 10. The CDR3 runs to 16 residues. Germline CDR1 reads SGDLS; CDR2 reads YYNGEE. CDR3 protein: CASSPGVAGGFNEQFF. CDR3 nucleotides: TGTGCCAGCAGTCCAGGAGTAGCGGGAGGGTTCAATGAGCAGTTCTTC.

The V call is TRBV19, the J call TRBJ2-1, with a tentative D call TRBD1 (6 bases). This CDR3 is 14 amino acids long. V lost 5 bases to trimming and J lost 6 bases, with 14 bases between them. Germline CDR1 reads LNHDA; CDR2 reads SQIVND (reference sequence). The CDR3 nucleotides are TGTGCCAGTAGTGTAACAGGGTCGGGCAATGAGCAGTTCTTC. Its protein product is CASSVTGSGNEQFF.

The CDR3 loop is CASSGVGRRGEKLFF. CDR3 nucleotide sequence: TGTGCCAGCAGTGGGGTAGGTCGACGGGGAGAAAAACTGTTTTTT. J is TRBJ1-4 and V is TRBV2; D gene ambiguous. Trimming removed 4 bases from V and 8 bases from J, with 17 bases in between. Germline V gene sequence: CDR1 SNHLY, CDR2 FYNNEI. CDR3 size: 15 residues.

The chain has TRBV28 and TRBJ1-1; unclear D gene. The length of the CDR3 is 11 residues. V was clipped by 8 bases and J by 10 bases, with 14 bases between them. Germline V gene data show CDR1 as MDHEN and CDR2 as SYDVKM. The DNA for the CDR3 is TGTGCCAGCTCCGGGCGCGCGGGAGCTTTCTTT. It is translated as CASSGRAGAFF.

V gene TRBV5-5 combines with J gene TRBJ1-4, with no clear D. The germline gives CDR1 SGHKS, CDR2 YYEKEE (reference sequence). V lost 4 bases to trimming and J lost 0 bases, with 13 bases between them. The CDR3 sequence is 16 residues long. CDR3 amino acids: CASSPNPPSTNEKLFF. CDR3 in DNA: TGTGCCAGCAGCCCAAACCCCCCCTCAACTAATGAAAAACTGTTTTTT.

This clone appeared a few times. Here the CDR3 reads CASSSRRTGETEAFF. In DNA, the CDR3 is TGTGCCAGCAGCTCCCGCCGGACAGGGGAAACTGAAGCTTTCTTT. V is TRBV5-4 and J is TRBJ1-1, with 9 positions matching TRBD1. Germline assignment: CDR1 SGHNT and CDR2 YYREEE (reference sequence). V lost 3 bases to trimming and J lost 5 bases; unmatched junction nucleotides: 8. The CDR3 is 15 residues long.

The chain links TRBV5-4 to TRBJ2-6; D gene uncertain. This CDR3 spans 14 amino acids. Trimming took off 5 bases at V and 0 bases at J, with 6 bases between the two ends. Germline loops: CDR1 SGHNT, CDR2 YYREEE (reference sequence). The DNA of the CDR3 is TGTGCCAGCAGTCCAGCCTCTGGGGCCAACGTCCTGACTTTC. Amino acids: CASSPASGANVLTF.

This chain connects TRBV28 to TRBJ1-5, with 7 bases that match TRBD1. The V gene's germline CDR1 is MDHEN and CDR2 SYDVKM. The length of the CDR3 is 16 residues. The junction had 11 bases not matched to a gene; V was cut back by 6 bases and J by 3 bases. CDR3 coding DNA: TGTGCCAGCAGAACGGAGGAGGACAGGCTCAATCAGCCCCAGCATTTT. Its translation is CASRTEEDRLNQPQHF.

V is TRBV25-1 and J is TRBJ1-2; D gene unclear. Germline CDR1 MGHDK, CDR2 SYGVNS. Trimming shortened V by 2 bases and J by 8 bases, and 18 bases separated the two germline ends. This CDR3 contains 15 residues. DNA for the CDR3: TGTGCCAGCAGTGAACAGGTGAAAGGCGAAAAGGGCTACACCTTC. Encoded protein: CASSEQVKGEKGYTF.

CDR3 DNA: TGTGCCAGCAGCTACGAGACCGTAAACACCGGGGAGCTGTTTTTT. Translation gives CASSYETVNTGELFF. This sequence joins TRBV7-8 and TRBJ2-2, with D unclear. The CDR3 sequence is 15 residues long. V was trimmed by 4 bases and J by 2 bases, leaving 11 bases between them. Germline V CDR1 and CDR2: SGHVS, FQNEAQ.